This T cell receptor beta chain was observed in a study of siplizumab effects on memory and regulatory T cells. Losses at the gene ends were 3 bases for V and 9 bases for J; bases not matched to a gene: 8. This CDR3 contains 15 residues. The germline V gene encodes CDR1 GTSNPN and CDR2 SVGIG (reference sequence). In each sample, roughly 10^5 TCR templates were assayed. Clones were sequenced by immunoSEQ multiplex PCR, and TCRdb holds only the in-frame ones, with some missing. Here the sample spans roughly 100,000 clones, approximately 94% being singletons. Study results and limitations: Siplizumab conditions gave an average of approximately 70% Treg-derived mappable alloreactive CD4+ clones, versus roughly 25% for controls. No more than a minor fraction of alloreactive clones could be traced back to unstimulated subsets. Alloreactive sequences that could be traced to unstimulated CD4+ memory cells showed a significant reduction under siplizumab.

In regard to this clone: As yet, its antigen is unknown.

The rearrangement links TRBV30 to TRBJ2-1, with 13 bases identical to TRBD2. Sequenced input: CD4+ T cells sorted from blood. The sequence derives from a human donor in good health. The CDR3 DNA reads as TGTGCCTGGAGCTTACTAGCGGGAGGGGCAGGTGAGCAGTTCTTC. Protein: CAWSLLAGGAGEQFF.